One sample yielded the 32 T cell receptor beta chains listed below, sequenced in a study of blood T cells in healthy people across ages. A second about 7 to 11 cycle PCR used barcoded and J-beta primers. TCRdb redid the calling of the 5' RACE reads with MiXCR, one entry per CDR3 protein. The data show 800,000 or so distinct CDR3 sequences, with around 62% seen just once and 25% to 30% held by the top ten. Sequencing input: blood. All receptors come from a man aged 30 to 45 in good health.

The chain combines TRBV4-1 with TRBJ2-1; TRBD2 aligns across 9 bases. The CDR3 totals 17 residues. CDR1 is MGHRA, CDR2 YSYEKL, per germline. Unmatched junction bases numbered 14, after V lost 4 bases and J lost 7 bases. In DNA, the CDR3 is TGCGCCAGCAGCCCCATCCAGCGGGGGGCCGGTATAAATGAGCAGTTCTTC. Translating it yields CASSPIQRGAGINEQFF.

The chain carries TRBV9 and TRBJ2-2, with D tentatively TRBD1 (6 bases). The CDR3 consists of 14 residues. Per the germline V gene, CDR1 is SGDLS and CDR2 is YYNGEE. V lost 0 bases and J lost 6, with 9 bases in between. The CDR3 reads CASSVEQGPGELFF. The CDR3 DNA follows: TGTGCCAGCAGCGTAGAACAGGGCCCCGGGGAGCTGTTTTTT.

Turning to this clonotype: Germline is not matched at one junction end, which may reflect a read error. The chain combines TRBV4-3 with TRBJ2-1; D might be TRBD1 or TRBD2, each matching 7 bases. Germline V gene data show CDR1 as LGHNA and CDR2 as YSLEER. This CDR3 has 17 residues. This CDR3 is CTSSPRTSGQVAGEQFF. The CDR3 coding sequence is TGCACCAGCAGCCCTCGCACTTCTGGACAGGTAGCGGGTGAGCAGTTCTTC.

The rearrangement uses TRBV28 and TRBJ1-2, with D unclear. This CDR3 is built from 12 residues. V was clipped by 9 bases and J by 7 bases, with 15 bases between them. Germline CDR1 reads MDHEN; CDR2 reads SYDVKM. CDR3 bases: TGTGCCAGTCAAGACGTGTCGACTGGCTACACCTTC. Its protein product is CASQDVSTGYTF.

V usage is TRBV4-2 and J usage is TRBJ2-4; TRBD1 agrees at 7 bases. The better agreement between TRBJ2-7 and the DNA end casts doubt on the J call. This CDR3 is built from 16 residues. Germline lookup yields CDR1 LGHNA and CDR2 YNFKEQ. CDR3 sequence reads: CASSPGGRTGVYEQYF. CDR3 bases: TGTGCCAGCAGCCCAGGGGGACGTACAGGGGTCTACGAGCAGTACTTC.

V usage is TRBV12-5 and J usage is TRBJ2-6, with D perhaps TRBD2 (5 bases). CDR1 and CDR2 from the germline V gene are LGHNT and FRNRAP. The length of the CDR3 is 12 residues. V was trimmed by 7 bases and J by 9 bases, leaving 10 bases between them. For the CDR3, the DNA is TGTGCTAGTGCCACCGAGGGCAACGTCCTGACTTTC. This gives the protein CASATEGNVLTF. The variable domain in full, completed from reference TRBV12-5 and TRBJ2-6, reads DARVTQTPRHKVTEMGQEVTMRCQPILGHNTVFWYRQTMMQGLELLAYFRNRAPLDDSGMPKDRFSAEMPDATLATLKIQPSEPRDSAVYFCASATEGNVLTFGAGSRLTVL.

The rearrangement joins TRBV7-8 to TRBJ1-5; a weak D match, TRBD1 (5 bases). Trimming left V 1 base short and J 4 bases short, with 14 bases between. Germline V CDR1 and CDR2: SGHVS, FQNEAQ. CDR3 length: 16 amino acids. The CDR3, as DNA: TGTGCCAGCAGCTTAGGCCCCGCGAGGGGTAATCAGCCCCAGCATTTT. Amino acids: CASSLGPARGNQPQHF. Combining the CDR3 with reference TRBV7-8 and TRBJ1-5 gives the whole variable domain GAGVSQSPRYKVAKRGQDVALRCDPISGHVSLFWYQQALGQGPEFLTYFQNEAQLDKSGLPSDRFFAERPEGSVSTLKIQRTQQEDSAVYLCASSLGPARGNQPQHFGDGTRLSIL.

V gene TRBV27 combines with J gene TRBJ1-4; D call uncertain. The CDR3 loop spans 16 amino acids. Per germline, CDR1 MNHEY and CDR2 SMNVEV (reference sequence). V was shortened by 6 bases and J by 6 bases, with 20 bases between the two germline ends. As DNA, the CDR3 is TGTGCCAGCAGATACCGGCGTTCGGGAATTCATGAAAAACTGTTTTTT. Protein product: CASRYRRSGIHEKLFF.

The rearrangement uses TRBV7-8 and TRBJ2-7; 7 positions match TRBD1. The germline CDR1 and CDR2 sequences are SGHVS and FQNEAQ. Losses at the gene ends were 1 base for V and 6 bases for J; bases not matched to a gene: 9. This CDR3 region has 15 residues. The CDR3 coding sequence is TGTGCCAGCAGCTTAGATGCCAGGGGGTTACGCGAGCAGTACTTC. Amino acids: CASSLDARGLREQYF.

This clonotype was seen many times. This chain connects TRBV4-1 to TRBJ2-4, with TRBD1 identical over 9 bases. The CDR3 has 14 amino acids. The germline CDR1 and CDR2 sequences are MGHRA and YSYEKL. V shed 7 bases and J 11 bases; nucleotides not matched to a gene: 12. CDR3 sequence: CASTGTGSTNVQYF. CDR3 in DNA: TGCGCCAGCACCGGGACAGGGTCAACGAATGTTCAGTACTTC.

This sequence joins TRBV6-2 or TRBV6-3 and TRBJ1-4; D gene unclear. From germline, CDR1 is MNHEY and CDR2 SVGEGT. V lost 5 bases and J 5 bases, leaving 15 bases between the germline ends. CDR3 size: 15 residues. The CDR3 reads CASSRGSRGNEKLFF. As DNA, the CDR3 is TGTGCCAGCAGTAGAGGGAGTCGCGGGAATGAAAAACTGTTTTTT.

This clonotype has more than one count but fewer than ten. The chain combines TRBV9 with TRBJ1-2; D gene ambiguous. There are 15 residues in the CDR3. In germline, CDR1 is SGDLS, CDR2 YYNGEE. With 4 bases removed from V and 6 bases from J, the gap between germline ends came to 19 bases. DNA of the CDR3: TGTGCCAGCAGCCCCCGAGCAGTGTCTACCCATGGCTACACCTTC. Translated: CASSPRAVSTHGYTF.

The chain employs TRBV6-1 and TRBJ2-7; no definite D call. CDR3 length: 13 amino acids. Germline V lookup: CDR1 MNHNS, CDR2 SASEGT. V was cut by 1 base and J by 9 bases, with 13 bases left in between. The CDR3 spells CASSEVYLPVQYF. CDR3 DNA: TGTGCCAGCAGTGAAGTCTACCTTCCAGTGCAGTACTTC.

V gene TRBV9 combines with J gene TRBJ2-3; possibly TRBD1 or TRBD2 for D (5 bases each). This CDR3 contains 16 residues. Germline assignment: CDR1 SGDLS and CDR2 YYNGEE. V was pared by 0 bases and J by 1 base, with 12 bases between. The CDR3 DNA sequence: TGTGCCAGCAGCGTAGTCGAGGGGCTCGGCACAGATACGCAGTATTTT. It yields the protein CASSVVEGLGTDTQYF.

The rearrangement links TRBV20-1 to TRBJ2-2; 9 positions agree with TRBD2. CDR1 and CDR2 from the germline V gene are DFQATT and SNEGSKA (reference sequence). The CDR3 runs 16 residues. J gave up 5 bases and V 6 bases, and 13 bases lay outside the gene matches. CDR3 region: CSALALIAGVTGELFF. CDR3 nucleotide sequence: TGCAGTGCCCTAGCCCTCATAGCGGGGGTTACCGGGGAGCTGTTTTTT.

The chain is built from TRBV5-6 and TRBJ1-2; D is possibly TRBD1 (6 bases). The germline V and J ends were trimmed by 3 bases and 8 bases, with 23 bases remaining between them. The CDR3 covers 16 residues. Germline assignment: CDR1 SGHDT and CDR2 YYEEEE. CDR3 in DNA: TGTGCCAGCAGCTGGGGGCTAGGACCTCCGGCGGGGGGCTACACCTTC. It is translated as CASSWGLGPPAGGYTF.

This chain uses TRBV9 with TRBJ2-1; 7 nucleotides align to TRBD1. Germline V CDR1 and CDR2: SGDLS, YYNGEE. CDR3 size: 15 residues. The V segment lost 3 bases and the J segment 4 bases; nucleotides outside the gene matches: 7. The CDR3 DNA sequence: TGTGCCAGCAGCGGATCCGACAGGGATTACAATGAGCAGTTCTTC. Protein product: CASSGSDRDYNEQFF.

The CDR3 region is CASSSAQGPSPLHF. In DNA, the CDR3 is TGTGCCAGCAGTTCGGCACAGGGGCCTTCACCCCTCCACTTT. The gene calls are TRBV28 and TRBJ1-6, with 7 bases identical to TRBD1. V was clipped by 4 bases and J by 9 bases; unmatched bases: 6. The CDR3 spans 14 residues. Germline V gives CDR1 MDHEN, CDR2 SYDVKM.

The chain recombines TRBV6-6 with TRBJ1-6; D is possibly TRBD1 (5 bases). Germline V gene data show CDR1 as MNHNY and CDR2 as SVGAGI (reference sequence). V shed 6 bases and J shed 10 bases, with 10 bases lying between them. The CDR3 has 12 residues. The CDR3 coding sequence is TGTGCCAGCAGGTTAGGGGACTCACCCCTCCACTTT. Protein: CASRLGDSPLHF.

V and J are TRBV27 and TRBJ1-6; D gene uncertain. The CDR3 spans 13 residues. Trimming took 5 bases from V and 0 from J, leaving 2 bases between them. Germline V gene lookup returns CDR1 MNHEY and CDR2 SMNVEV (reference sequence). The CDR3 spells CASSPSYNSPLHF. CDR3 DNA: TGTGCCAGCAGTCCCTCCTATAATTCACCCCTCCACTTT.

Here the CDR3 reads CASSSQGRGATEAFF. The CDR3 coding sequence is TGTGCCAGCAGCTCACAGGGGAGGGGAGCCACTGAAGCTTTCTTT. V usage is TRBV7-6 and J usage is TRBJ1-1, with 7 bases that match TRBD1. CDR3 length equals 15 residues. Germline-derived CDR1 and CDR2 are SGHVS and FNYEAQ. J lost 4 bases, V lost 4 bases, and 9 bases had no gene match.

This clonotype was seen a few times. The chain links TRBV24-1 to TRBJ2-6; D might be TRBD1 or TRBD2, each matching 5 bases. CDR1 is KGHDR, CDR2 SFDVKD, per germline. This CDR3 has 15 residues. V lost 10 bases, J lost 2 bases, and 14 bases lay in between. The CDR3 sequence: CATGDQGAGANVLTF. DNA for the CDR3: TGTGCCACTGGAGATCAGGGAGCTGGGGCCAACGTCCTGACTTTC.

CDR3 sequence: CASSWDLPPSEQFF. The CDR3 nucleotides are TGTGCCAGCAGCTGGGATCTACCTCCTAGTGAGCAGTTCTTC. The V gene is TRBV6-2 or TRBV6-3, the J gene TRBJ2-1; D is ambiguous. V lost 6 bases and J 9 bases, leaving 18 bases between the germline ends. The CDR3 loop spans 14 amino acids. The germline V gene encodes CDR1 MNHEY and CDR2 SVGEGT.

Regarding this clonotype: The junction departs from germline at one end; a sequencing error may be responsible. The chain has TRBV6-5 and TRBJ2-7, with TRBD1 matching over 8 bases. The germline V gene encodes CDR1 MNHEY and CDR2 SVGAGI. The length of the CDR3 is 19 residues. CDR3 nucleotide sequence: TGCGCCAGCAGTTACTTTCCGGGTACCGACGGACAGGGCGCCTACGAGCAGTACTTC. Encoded protein: CASSYFPGTDGQGAYEQYF.

This clonotype has a handful of counts. The chain employs TRBV29-1 and TRBJ2-6; D gene unclear. Germline lookup yields CDR1 SQVTM and CDR2 ANQGSEA. CDR3 length equals 14 residues. Trimming stripped 1 base from V and 4 bases from J, with 8 bases between. For the CDR3, the DNA is TGCAGCGTTGAAGTCGGAACAGGGGCCAACGTCCTGACTTTC. Translation: CSVEVGTGANVLTF.

This clonotype was detected a few times. This chain connects TRBV12-3 or TRBV12-4 to TRBJ1-1; D gene ambiguous. Trimming cost V 1 base and J 4 bases, with 7 bases left between them. The CDR3 spans 13 residues. CDR3 sequence reads: CASSLEGSTEAFF. The CDR3 bases are TGTGCCAGCAGTTTAGAGGGATCCACTGAAGCTTTCTTT.

V is TRBV20-1 and J is TRBJ2-7, with D perhaps TRBD1 (5 bases). Trimming cost V 1 base and J 0 bases, with 13 bases left between them. The V gene's germline CDR1 is DFQATT and CDR2 SNEGSKA (reference sequence). The CDR3 totals 15 residues. The CDR3: CSARVGAVFSYEQYF. The CDR3 DNA is TGCAGTGCTAGAGTAGGGGCGGTGTTCTCCTACGAGCAGTACTTC.

The chain links TRBV7-9 to TRBJ2-1; D ambiguous. The V and J ends lost 1 base and 1 base respectively, with 8 bases between them. The CDR3 loop spans 15 amino acids. Germline assignment: CDR1 SEHNR and CDR2 FQNEAQ (reference sequence). In DNA form, the CDR3 reads TGTGCCAGCAGCTTAGGAGAGTCATCCTACAATGAGCAGTTCTTC. As protein: CASSLGESSYNEQFF. Variable domain in full (rest from reference TRBV7-9 and TRBJ2-1): DTGVSQNPRHKITKRGQNVTFRCDPISEHNRLYWYRQTLGQGPEFLTYFQNEAQLEKSRLLSDRFSAERPKGSFSTLEIQRTEQGDSAMYLCASSLGESSYNEQFFGPGTRLTVL.

The genes are TRBV20-1 and TRBJ2-7; no firm D call. This CDR3 has 11 amino acids. The germline V gene has CDR1 DFQATT and CDR2 SNEGSKA (reference sequence). Trimming pared 6 bases from V and 3 bases from J, leaving 9 bases between. The CDR3 reads CSAGIYYEQYF. CDR3 nucleotide sequence: TGCAGTGCGGGGATTTACTACGAGCAGTACTTC.

This rearrangement joins TRBV9 to TRBJ2-5; D is perhaps TRBD2 (5 bases). The J call may be wrong; the DNA end is better matched by TRBJ2-7. The V gene's germline CDR1 is SGDLS and CDR2 YYNGEE. The CDR3 has 15 amino acids. The CDR3 sequence: CASSGQLRVDYEQYF. CDR3 nucleotides: TGTGCCAGCAGCGGTCAGCTGAGGGTAGATTACGAGCAGTACTTC.

The V gene is TRBV20-1, the J gene TRBJ1-5, with TRBD1 matching over 8 bases. Germline values: CDR1 DFQATT, CDR2 SNEGSKA (reference sequence). The trim removed 8 bases at V and 1 base at J, leaving 4 bases unmatched. The length of the CDR3 is 13 residues. CDR3 sequence: CSTGQGSNQPQHF. The CDR3 nucleotides are TGCAGTACCGGACAGGGCAGCAATCAGCCCCAGCATTTT.

Concerning this clonotype itself: Germline and junction disagree at one end, which may indicate a read error. This rearrangement joins TRBV28 to TRBJ2-3; possibly TRBD1 for D (6 bases). Germline CDR1 and CDR2: MDHEN and SYDVKM. The CDR3 consists of 15 residues. For the CDR3, the DNA is TGTGCCAGCAGTTTATTTACAGGGACGACAGGTACGCAGTATTTT. This encodes CASSLFTGTTGTQYF.